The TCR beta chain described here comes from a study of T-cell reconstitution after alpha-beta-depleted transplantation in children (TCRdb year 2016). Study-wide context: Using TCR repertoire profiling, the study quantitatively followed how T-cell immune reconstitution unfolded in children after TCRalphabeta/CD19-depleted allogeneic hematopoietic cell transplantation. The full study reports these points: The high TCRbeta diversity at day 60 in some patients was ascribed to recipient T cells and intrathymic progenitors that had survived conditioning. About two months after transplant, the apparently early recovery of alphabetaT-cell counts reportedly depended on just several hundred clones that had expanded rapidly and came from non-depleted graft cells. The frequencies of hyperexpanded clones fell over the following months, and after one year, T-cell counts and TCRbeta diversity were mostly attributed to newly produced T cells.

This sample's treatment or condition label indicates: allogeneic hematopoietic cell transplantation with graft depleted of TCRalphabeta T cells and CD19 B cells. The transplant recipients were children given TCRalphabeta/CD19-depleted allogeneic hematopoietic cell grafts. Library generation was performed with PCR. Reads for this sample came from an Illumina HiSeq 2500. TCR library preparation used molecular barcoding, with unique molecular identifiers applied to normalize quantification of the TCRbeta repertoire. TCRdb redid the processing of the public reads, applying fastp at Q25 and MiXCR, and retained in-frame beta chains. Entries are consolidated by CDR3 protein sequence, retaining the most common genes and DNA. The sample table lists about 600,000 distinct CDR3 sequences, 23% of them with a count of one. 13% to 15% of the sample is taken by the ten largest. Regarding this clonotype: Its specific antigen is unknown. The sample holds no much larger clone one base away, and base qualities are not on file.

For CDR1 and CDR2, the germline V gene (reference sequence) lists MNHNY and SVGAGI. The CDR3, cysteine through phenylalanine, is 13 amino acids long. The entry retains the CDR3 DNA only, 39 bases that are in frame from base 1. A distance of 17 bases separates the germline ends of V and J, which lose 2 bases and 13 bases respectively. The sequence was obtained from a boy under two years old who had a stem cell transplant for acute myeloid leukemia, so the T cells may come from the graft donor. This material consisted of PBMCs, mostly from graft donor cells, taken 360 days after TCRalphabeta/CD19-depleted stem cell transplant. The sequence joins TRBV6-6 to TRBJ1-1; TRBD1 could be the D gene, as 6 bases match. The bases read TGTGCCAGCAGTTACGGGGGGCATCTCATGGGTTTCTTT. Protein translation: CASSYGGHLMGFF.